The entry that follows covers one TCR beta chain sequence. This clone was seen just once. The antigen it recognizes is unknown. No base qualities exist here, and no much larger clone lies one base off it. These data belong to a study of shared clonotypes between healthy human individuals (dated by TCRdb to the early 2020s). Study-level background: The cohort comprised a couple of women and a few men aged 18 to 49 years. To estimate repertoire size and how much clonotypes are shared between individuals, the study performed deep sequencing of blood TCR repertoires from a handful of healthy adults. Libraries were prepared and TCR repertoires were sequenced by different laboratories using diverse techniques, in order to increase sequencing depth and limit assay-specific biases. Per donor, leukapheresis produced somewhere between about 0.9 and 9.5 billion PBMCs.

The donors were healthy, HIV-negative adults with no recently reported acute infections or vaccinations. Every donor was a Caucasian adult residing in Nashville, Tennessee, USA. For unsorted samples, tens of millions of PBMCs were counted and genomic DNA was extracted with the QIAamp DNA Blood Mini kit. After blood collection by leukapheresis, PBMCs were isolated using Ficoll-Histopaque density gradient centrifugation and then cryopreserved in the vapor phase of liquid nitrogen. The investigation overall reported the following: Based on pairwise subsampling, the degree of clonotype sharing among donors was expected to be affected by sequencing depth. Sampling was restricted to blood, and TCR repertoires in tissues likely differ from the TCR repertoires found in blood. The genetic and exposure-history diversity represented was limited by the small number of donors.

TCR CDR3 regions were amplified from genomic DNA by multiplex PCR using the deep immunoSEQ assay. For each cell subset, the extracted genomic DNA was distributed evenly across all wells of several immunoSEQ 96-well plates, and each plate served as one replicate. For unsorted PBMC, about 270 ng of genomic DNA, equivalent to tens of thousands of T cell genomes, went into each replicate PCR. Ten immunoSEQ deep assay plates were used to sequence the unsorted PBMC genomic DNA. Purified libraries were quantified with a Qubit 3.0 fluorometer, sized on a Bioanalyzer 2100, and re-quantified with the KAPA Library Quantification kit. A separate single-read 150-cycle Illumina NextSeq 550 flow cell was used to sequence each immunoSEQ 96-well plate. Concerning the study's data processing: The immunoSEQ output contained only junctional sequences without quality scores, so filtering could not match that applied to full-length reads. Sequences were annotated with PyIR, a Python wrapper for IgBLAST v1.9, using IMGT germline references to assign V/J genes and CDR3. Any read was removed if the V/J assignment was weak (E-value above 1e-6), the CDR3 was missing, or the read contained stop codons, out-of-frame junctions, or ambiguous translated residues. V3J clonotypes were defined as sequences sharing the same inferred V gene, J gene, and CDR3 amino acid sequence. Percentage overlap between repertoires was calculated by dividing the number of shared unique clonotypes by the size of the smaller repertoire. Three approaches were used to assess repertoire richness: RTK rarefaction, the Chao1 estimator, and Recon v2.1 estimates of unobserved clonotypes. The clones in this table, taken by TCRdb from immuneACCESS, are in-frame only. Not every clone is retained; where verified, under half of the shortfall comes from an unresolved V gene, and the cause of the rest is unknown. Clone size and the V and J calls come from that table; the DNA yielded D and trimming. The sample has about 490,000 clones on record, approximately 79% of them singletons. Less than 15% of the sample is in the top ten clones.

V is pared back by 3 bases and J by 3 bases, with 9 bases lying between the germline termini. From a lookup of the germline V gene, CDR1 and CDR2 are SGHRS and YFSETQ. The CDR3 spans 13 residues, from the cysteine through the phenylalanine. CDR3 DNA only is kept here, 39 bases in frame from base 1. This clonotype was sampled from a woman aged 40-49 years in good health. Some clones in this sample may be carry-over from other donors' samples. The chain employs TRBV5-1 and TRBJ2-5, with the identity of the D gene unclear. Sequenced sample: PBMCs. The nucleotides read TGCGCCAGCAGCTCCCTAGGGAAAGAGACCCAGTACTTC. Its protein product is CASSSLGKETQYF.